This T cell receptor (beta chain) appears in the sequencing data of a study of T-cell reconstitution after alpha-beta-depleted transplantation in children. This clonotype occurred many times. V gave up 1 base and J gave up 9 bases; unmatched junction bases: 7. CDR3 length: 15 amino acids. The germline CDR1 and CDR2 sequences are SEHNR and FQNEAQ (reference sequence). This sample's TCRbeta library carried unique molecular identifier barcodes. MiXCR, applied by TCRdb to the PCR reads, yields one record per CDR3 protein. The sample includes around 440,000 distinct CDR3 sequences, 10% of them seen just once.

This receptor was obtained from a child aged 2-15 years with inherited bone marrow failure, due to receive a stem cell transplant. The V call is TRBV7-9, the J call TRBJ2-1; 9 bases are shared with TRBD2. This sample comprised PBMCs, obtained before TCRalphabeta/CD19-depleted stem cell transplant. The CDR3 here is CASSLVLAGRGEQFF. The CDR3 DNA reads TGTGCCAGCAGCTTAGTACTAGCGGGTCGCGGTGAGCAGTTCTTC.